These 32 T cell receptor beta chains originate from one sample sequenced in a study of cytomegalovirus exposure and HLA in healthy donors. PCR was performed using 60 Vbeta and 13 Jbeta primers. Generated by immunoSEQ multiplex PCR, the TCRdb table keeps only in-frame clones and is missing some. The sample comprises about 93,000 clones, over 55% of which are singletons, and about 6% rests with the top ten. Specimen: PBMCs. The receptors were sampled from a boy aged 5-17 years in good health and CMV-seropositive.

The V call is TRBV7-3, the J call TRBJ2-2, with a tentative D call TRBD2 (7 bases). This CDR3 is built from 18 residues. Germline CDR1 reads SGHTA; CDR2 reads FQGTGA. The V and J ends lost 5 bases and 1 base respectively, with 20 bases between them. The CDR3 reads CASSPKGGVAVNTGELFF. DNA for the CDR3: TGTGCCAGCAGCCCTAAGGGGGGGGTAGCGGTGAACACCGGGGAGCTGTTTTTT.

This sequence joins TRBV5-1 and TRBJ2-1, with D perhaps matching TRBD2 (6 bases). V lost 1 base and J 7 bases, leaving 9 bases between the germline ends. This CDR3 is built from 13 residues. Per the germline V gene, CDR1 is SGHRS and CDR2 is YFSETQ. Written as DNA, the CDR3 is TGCGCCAGCAGCTTGTCGGGGGTAAATGAGCAGTTCTTC. Translating it yields CASSLSGVNEQFF.

This clone was picked up a small number of times. The chain employs TRBV6-6 and TRBJ2-5; the match to TRBD1 covers 7 bases. V was pared by 2 bases and J by 2 bases, with 2 bases of the junction left unmatched. The CDR3 is 14 residues long. The V gene's germline CDR1 is MNHNY and CDR2 SVGAGI (reference sequence). This CDR3 reads CASSYPGQQETQYF. The DNA of the CDR3 is TGTGCCAGCAGTTACCCGGGACAGCAAGAGACCCAGTACTTC.

Regarding this clone: Other DNA sequences in the same sample also yield this CDR3. J is TRBJ1-4 and V is TRBV4-1; D not certain. The CDR3 sequence is 14 residues long. CDR1 is MGHRA, CDR2 YSYEKL, per germline. V shed 1 base and J shed 5 bases, with 8 bases lying between them. The CDR3 spells CASSQGHTNEKLFF. CDR3 coding DNA: TGCGCCAGCAGCCAAGGACATACCAATGAAAAACTGTTTTTT.

The chain combines TRBV2 with TRBJ2-2, with 11 bases identical to TRBD1. CDR1 and CDR2 from the germline V gene are SNHLY and FYNNEI. J was trimmed by 6 bases and V by 5 bases; bases with no gene match: 8. The CDR3 is 16 amino acids. CDR3 DNA: TGTGCCAGCAGTATACCGGGACAGGGGGATCCCGGGGAGCTGTTTTTT. This sequence encodes CASSIPGQGDPGELFF.

The chain carries TRBV11-2 and TRBJ1-6; possibly TRBD1 for D (5 bases). The CDR3 spans 14 residues. V lost 5 bases and J lost 9, with 14 bases in between. The germline CDR1 and CDR2 sequences are SGHAT and FQNNGV. The DNA of the CDR3 is TGTGCCAGCAGCCCTCAGGGTTACCTTTCACCCCTCCACTTT. Its protein is CASSPQGYLSPLHF.

As for this clone: At one of its ends the junction is not consistent with the germline gene, which may arise from a read error. The chain couples TRBV7-9 to TRBJ2-7; no reliable D call. The V gene's germline CDR1 is SEHNR and CDR2 FQNEAQ (reference sequence). CDR3 length: 14 residues. The CDR3 coding sequence is TGTTCCAGCAGCTTAGAGCCCAAACCCTACGAGCAGTACTTC. Translation gives CSSSLEPKPYEQYF.

J is TRBJ1-2 and V is TRBV18; 7 bases fit TRBD1. The V segment lost 2 bases and the J segment 3 bases; nucleotides outside the gene matches: 9. The CDR3 covers 16 residues. Germline V gene lookup returns CDR1 KGHSH and CDR2 LQKENI. CDR3 amino acids: CASSPYRGRADYGYTF. CDR3 nucleotides: TGTGCCAGCTCACCATACAGGGGCCGGGCGGACTATGGCTACACCTTC.

The J gene is TRBJ2-5, the V gene TRBV2; D gene ambiguous. The closer fit of TRBJ2-7 to the DNA end suggests the J call may be wrong. The CDR3 runs to 13 residues. Germline-derived CDR1 and CDR2 are SNHLY and FYNNEI. The CDR3 here is CASSEDPSYEQYF. DNA of the CDR3: TGTGCCAGCAGTGAAGACCCCTCCTACGAGCAGTACTTC.

V and J are TRBV10-3 and TRBJ2-1, with a weak D call TRBD2 (5 bases). Looked up from germline, CDR1 is ENHRY and CDR2 is SYGVKD. The CDR3 is 15 residues long. The V and J ends lost 10 bases and 0 bases respectively, with 16 bases between them. CDR3: CATLSSSSSYNEQFF. DNA for the CDR3: TGTGCCACCCTATCTAGCAGTAGCTCCTACAATGAGCAGTTCTTC.

V gene TRBV2 combines with J gene TRBJ1-1, with D uncertain. This CDR3 has 13 amino acids. The V end was cut by 4 bases, the J end by 5 bases, with 11 bases between. Per germline, CDR1 SNHLY and CDR2 FYNNEI. CDR3 nucleotide sequence: TGTGCCAGCAGTGCGGACCCGGGAACTGAAGCTTTCTTT. Translating it yields CASSADPGTEAFF.

The rearrangement uses TRBV6-5 and TRBJ2-3; TRBD2 agrees at 9 bases. Germline V gene data show CDR1 as MNHEY and CDR2 as SVGAGI. The CDR3 runs to 15 residues. Trimming cost V 6 bases and J 0 bases; bases outside gene matches: 4. CDR3 bases: TGTGCCAGCAGCCGCGGGGGGGCCAGCACAGATACGCAGTATTTT. This encodes CASSRGGASTDTQYF.

This CDR3 reads CASSRTGLYEQYF. In nucleotides, the CDR3 is TGTGCCAGTAGTAGAACAGGGCTCTACGAGCAGTACTTC. The chain links TRBV19 to TRBJ2-7; possibly TRBD1 for D (6 bases). V lost 4 bases and J 3 bases, leaving 10 bases between the germline ends. Germline V gene data show CDR1 as LNHDA and CDR2 as SQIVND (reference sequence). The CDR3 spans 13 residues.

This clone has more than one count but fewer than ten. V is TRBV10-3 and J is TRBJ2-3; unclear D gene. V was shortened by 0 bases and J by 0 bases, with 10 bases between the two germline ends. CDR1 and CDR2 (germline): ENHRY, SYGVKD. The CDR3 is made up of 16 amino acids. CDR3 sequence reads: CAISESAVASTDTQYF. CDR3 DNA sequence: TGTGCCATCAGTGAGTCGGCAGTAGCTAGCACAGATACGCAGTATTTT.

To note about this clone: Other DNA sequences in the sample encode the same CDR3. The CDR3 bases are TGTGCCAGCAGTTTCAGGGGTAACAATCAGCCCCAGCATTTT. Its protein is CASSFRGNNQPQHF. The V call is TRBV27, the J call TRBJ1-5; D is possibly TRBD1 (6 bases). The germline V gene encodes CDR1 MNHEY and CDR2 SMNVEV (reference sequence). Trimming left V 3 bases short and J 3 bases short, with 9 bases between. This CDR3 contains 14 residues.

This clone was seen a few times. The chain is built from TRBV5-1 and TRBJ1-2; possibly TRBD1 for D (6 bases). Germline CDR1 and CDR2: SGHRS and YFSETQ. V gave up 4 bases and J gave up 0 bases, with 13 bases separating them. The CDR3 spans 15 residues. The CDR3 DNA reads as TGCGCCAGCAGCAGTCATCAGGGGACTAACTATGGCTACACCTTC. Translating gives CASSSHQGTNYGYTF. Supplemented by reference TRBV5-1 and TRBJ1-2, the full variable domain reads KAGVTQTPRYLIKTRGQQVTLSCSPISGHRSVSWYQQTPGQGLQFLFEYFSETQRNKGNFPGRFSGRQFSNSRSEMNVSTLELGDSALYLCASSSHQGTNYGYTFGSGTRLTVV.

This chain links TRBV4-2 with TRBJ1-3; 7 bases agree with TRBD1. Germline lookup yields CDR1 LGHNA and CDR2 YNFKEQ. The CDR3 covers 19 residues. The V segment lost 0 bases and the J segment 0 bases; nucleotides outside the gene matches: 11. CDR3 residues: CASSQDIGDRAYSGNTIYF. For the CDR3, the DNA is TGTGCCAGCAGCCAAGACATTGGAGACAGGGCCTACTCTGGAAACACCATATATTTT.

As to this clone: The junction and the germline gene differ at one end; a read error may be behind it. This chain's CDR3 is CRATEAFF. As DNA, the CDR3 is TGTCGAGCTACTGAAGCTTTCTTT. This chain connects TRBV20-1 to TRBJ1-1; no clear D. Germline V gene data show CDR1 as DFQATT and CDR2 as SNEGSKA (reference sequence). This CDR3 comprises 8 residues.

V gene TRBV5-5 combines with J gene TRBJ1-3, with a tentative D call TRBD1 (6 bases). The germline V and J ends were trimmed by 1 base and 6 bases, with 17 bases remaining between them. The CDR3 runs 16 residues. The germline gives CDR1 SGHKS, CDR2 YYEKEE (reference sequence). CDR3 loop: CASSLSPGGAQNTIYF. In DNA, the CDR3 is TGTGCCAGCAGCTTGTCGCCGGGGGGCGCGCAAAACACCATATATTTT.

The rearrangement links TRBV6-1 to TRBJ1-1; D not certain. Germline V lookup: CDR1 MNHNS, CDR2 SASEGT. This CDR3 has 13 residues. V was clipped by 6 bases and J by 1 base, with 9 bases between them. The CDR3, as DNA: TGTGCCAGCAGCGCGAGCCCGAACACTGAAGCTTTCTTT. Protein sequence: CASSASPNTEAFF.

This rearrangement joins TRBV19 to TRBJ2-2, with D perhaps matching TRBD1 (5 bases). V dropped 4 bases and J dropped 4 bases, with 16 bases sitting between them. The CDR3 is 16 amino acids. Germline CDR1 is LNHDA and CDR2 is SQIVND (reference sequence). CDR3 sequence (DNA): TGTGCCAGTAGTAGGGTCGGACACGACTTCACCGGGGAGCTGTTTTTT. Amino acids: CASSRVGHDFTGELFF.

The chain carries TRBV10-2 and TRBJ1-2, with D possibly TRBD1 on 5 matching bases. The CDR3 loop spans 11 amino acids. Looked up from germline, CDR1 is WSHSY and CDR2 is SAAADI. V was cut by 9 bases and J by 1 base, with 6 bases left in between. The CDR3 DNA is TGCGCCAGTCAGGGTAACTATGGCTACACCTTC. Its translation is CASQGNYGYTF.

This clone was observed a handful of times. The V call is TRBV7-2, the J call TRBJ2-7; D may be TRBD1 (6 bases). The CDR3 totals 13 residues. The germline gives CDR1 SGHTA, CDR2 FQGNSA. V was trimmed by 5 bases and J by 3 bases, leaving 11 bases between them. CDR3 loop: CASSLTGRYEQYF. DNA of the CDR3: TGTGCCAGCAGCCTAACAGGGCGCTACGAGCAGTACTTC.

This clone was picked up a small number of times. The CDR3 protein is CAWGETGGNTGELFF. CDR3 nucleotide sequence: TGTGCCTGGGGGGAGACAGGGGGAAACACCGGGGAGCTGTTTTTT. The chain is built from TRBV30 and TRBJ2-2, with 9 bases aligning to TRBD1. The CDR3 has 15 residues. The trim removed 5 bases at V and 2 bases at J, leaving 6 bases unmatched. The V gene's germline CDR1 is GTSNPN and CDR2 SVGIG (reference sequence).

This clone was detected only a few times. The V gene is TRBV21-1, the J gene TRBJ1-1. TRBV21-1 is assigned pseudogene status. There are 17 residues in the CDR3. CDR3 sequence (DNA): TGTGCCAGCAGCAAAGTTGAGGCGCGGGAAGAACATGATGAAGCTTTCTTT. Translation gives CASSKVEAREEHDEAFF.

The J gene is TRBJ2-1, the V gene TRBV7-3; 10 bases agree with TRBD1. Germline loops: CDR1 SGHTA, CDR2 FQGTGA. CDR3 length: 17 amino acids. The junction had 11 bases not matched to a gene; V was cut back by 0 bases and J by 9 bases. The CDR3 spells CASSLTVRGTGDGEQFF. CDR3 sequence (DNA): TGTGCCAGCAGCTTAACTGTTAGGGGGACAGGGGACGGTGAGCAGTTCTTC.

The chain is built from TRBV13 and TRBJ2-7, with TRBD1 matching 7 bases. The CDR3 totals 15 residues. CDR1 PRHDT and CDR2 FYEKMQ come from the germline V gene (reference sequence). Unmatched junction bases numbered 8, after V lost 5 bases and J lost 1 base. CDR3: CASSPGAGGSYEQYF. CDR3 bases: TGTGCCAGCAGCCCCGGTGCAGGGGGTTCCTACGAGCAGTACTTC.

This clone has just one count. The rearrangement links TRBV11-2 to TRBJ2-1; D is possibly TRBD1 (6 bases). Germline CDR1 is SGHAT and CDR2 is FQNNGV. The CDR3 contains 12 residues. Trimming shortened V by 5 bases and J by 9 bases, and 11 bases separated the two germline ends. In DNA, the CDR3 is TGTGCCAGCAGCCACGGACAGACTGAGCAGTTCTTC. Protein product: CASSHGQTEQFF.

This clone has just a few counts. This chain uses TRBV19 with TRBJ1-2; unclear D gene. The CDR3 covers 14 residues. The V end was cut by 5 bases, the J end by 4 bases, with 14 bases between. Germline V gene data show CDR1 as LNHDA and CDR2 as SQIVND (reference sequence). CDR3 DNA: TGTGCCAGTAGTCCCCTCGGACTCAGCTATGGCTACACCTTC. It translates to CASSPLGLSYGYTF.

V usage is TRBV4-2 and J usage is TRBJ1-2; no clear D. Trimming shortened V by 1 base and J by 5 bases, and 11 bases separated the two germline ends. The CDR3 contains 14 residues. The germline V gene encodes CDR1 LGHNA and CDR2 YNFKEQ. CDR3 sequence: CASSQGHGLYGYTF. The CDR3 nucleotides are TGTGCCAGCAGCCAAGGTCACGGACTATATGGCTACACCTTC.

This chain joins TRBV6-5 and TRBJ2-2; 9 nucleotides line up with TRBD1. The CDR3 consists of 16 residues. Germline CDR1 MNHEY, CDR2 SVGAGI. V gave up 0 bases and J gave up 4 bases; unmatched junction bases: 3. In DNA form, the CDR3 reads TGTGCCAGCAGTTACTCGGGACAGGGTGGCACCGGGGAGCTGTTTTTT. Translation gives CASSYSGQGGTGELFF.

This clone was counted only a few times. V usage is TRBV18 and J usage is TRBJ1-5; 8 nucleotides agree with TRBD1. With 3 bases clipped from V and 7 bases from J, the junction kept 5 bases outside the gene matches. CDR1 and CDR2 from the germline V gene are KGHSH and LQKENI. CDR3 length: 14 amino acids. CDR3 sequence: CASSPKTGDQPQHF. In DNA, the CDR3 is TGTGCCAGCTCACCTAAGACAGGGGACCAGCCCCAGCATTTT.